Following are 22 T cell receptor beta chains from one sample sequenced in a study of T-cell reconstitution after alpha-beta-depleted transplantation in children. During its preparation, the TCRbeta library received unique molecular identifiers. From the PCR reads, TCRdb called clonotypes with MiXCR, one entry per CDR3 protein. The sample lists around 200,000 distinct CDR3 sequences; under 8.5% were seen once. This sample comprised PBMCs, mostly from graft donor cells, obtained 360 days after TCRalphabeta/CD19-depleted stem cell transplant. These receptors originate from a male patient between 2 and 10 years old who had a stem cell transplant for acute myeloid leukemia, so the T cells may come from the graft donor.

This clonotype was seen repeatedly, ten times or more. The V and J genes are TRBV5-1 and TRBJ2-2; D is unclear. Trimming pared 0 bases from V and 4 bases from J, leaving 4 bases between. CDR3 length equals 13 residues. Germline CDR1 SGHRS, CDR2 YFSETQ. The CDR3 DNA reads TGCGCCAGCAGCTTGGGGGCCACCGGGGAGCTGTTTTTT. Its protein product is CASSLGATGELFF.

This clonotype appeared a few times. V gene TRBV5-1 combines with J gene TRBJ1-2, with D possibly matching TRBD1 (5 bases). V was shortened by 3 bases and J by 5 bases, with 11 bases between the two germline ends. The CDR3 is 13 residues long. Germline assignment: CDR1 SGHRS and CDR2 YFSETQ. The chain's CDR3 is CASSSRQGYGYTF. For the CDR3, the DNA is TGCGCCAGCAGCTCCCGGCAGGGATATGGCTACACCTTC.

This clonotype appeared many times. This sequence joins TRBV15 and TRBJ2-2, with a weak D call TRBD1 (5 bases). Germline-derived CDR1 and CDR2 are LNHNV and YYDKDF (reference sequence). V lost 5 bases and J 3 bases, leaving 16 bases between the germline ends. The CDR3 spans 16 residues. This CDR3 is CATSPRQPSDTGELFF. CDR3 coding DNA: TGTGCCACCAGCCCACGACAGCCGTCGGACACCGGGGAGCTGTTTTTT.

CDR3 residues: CASSQTGMRDTGELFF. CDR3 nucleotides: TGTGCCAGCAGTCAAACAGGGATGCGGGACACCGGGGAGCTGTTTTTT. The rearrangement uses TRBV7-3 and TRBJ2-2; possible D gene TRBD1, 6 bases. Trimming cost V 6 bases and J 3 bases, with 17 bases left between them. The CDR3 length is 16 residues. CDR1 and CDR2 (germline): SGHTA, FQGTGA.

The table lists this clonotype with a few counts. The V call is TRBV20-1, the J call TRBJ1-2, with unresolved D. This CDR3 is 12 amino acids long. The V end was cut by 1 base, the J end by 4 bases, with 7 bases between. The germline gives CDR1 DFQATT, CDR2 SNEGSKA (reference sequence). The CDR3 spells CSARGPFYGYTF. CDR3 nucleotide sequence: TGCAGTGCTAGAGGACCGTTCTATGGCTACACCTTC.

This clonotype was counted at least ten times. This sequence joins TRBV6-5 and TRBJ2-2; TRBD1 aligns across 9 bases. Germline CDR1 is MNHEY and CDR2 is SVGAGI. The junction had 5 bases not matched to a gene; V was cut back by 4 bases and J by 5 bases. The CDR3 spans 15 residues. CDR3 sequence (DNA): TGTGCCAGCAGTTTTCGGACAGGGGTGACCGGGGAGCTGTTTTTT. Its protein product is CASSFRTGVTGELFF.

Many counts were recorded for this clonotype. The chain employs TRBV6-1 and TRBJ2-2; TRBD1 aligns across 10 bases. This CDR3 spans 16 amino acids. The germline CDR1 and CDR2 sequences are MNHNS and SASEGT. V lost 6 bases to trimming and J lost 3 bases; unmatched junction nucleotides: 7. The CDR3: CASSRGTGEDTGELFF. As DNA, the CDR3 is TGTGCCAGCAGCCGCGGGACAGGGGAAGACACCGGGGAGCTGTTTTTT.

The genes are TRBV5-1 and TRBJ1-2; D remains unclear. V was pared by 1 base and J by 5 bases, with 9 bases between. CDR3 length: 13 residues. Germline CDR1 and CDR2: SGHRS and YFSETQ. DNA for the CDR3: TGCGCCAGCAGCTTGAAGGCTACTTATGGCTACACCTTC. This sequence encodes CASSLKATYGYTF.

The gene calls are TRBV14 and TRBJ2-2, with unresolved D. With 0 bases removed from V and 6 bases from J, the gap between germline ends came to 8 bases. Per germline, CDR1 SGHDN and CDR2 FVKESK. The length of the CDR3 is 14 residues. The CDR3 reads CASSQDLGAGELFF. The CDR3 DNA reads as TGTGCCAGCAGCCAAGATCTTGGCGCCGGGGAGCTGTTTTTT.

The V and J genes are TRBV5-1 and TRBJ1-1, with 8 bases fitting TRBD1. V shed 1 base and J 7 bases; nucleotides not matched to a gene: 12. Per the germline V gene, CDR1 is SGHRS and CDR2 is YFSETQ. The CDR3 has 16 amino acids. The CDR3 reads CASSLLVAGGAGEAFF. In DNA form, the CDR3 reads TGCGCCAGCAGCTTGCTGGTGGCAGGGGGCGCGGGTGAAGCTTTCTTT.

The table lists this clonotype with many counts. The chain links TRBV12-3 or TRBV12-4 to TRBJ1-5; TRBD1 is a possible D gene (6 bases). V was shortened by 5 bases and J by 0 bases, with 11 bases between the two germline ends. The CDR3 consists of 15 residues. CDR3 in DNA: TGTGCCAGCAGTCCGCAGGGGAATAGCAATCAGCCCCAGCATTTT. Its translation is CASSPQGNSNQPQHF.

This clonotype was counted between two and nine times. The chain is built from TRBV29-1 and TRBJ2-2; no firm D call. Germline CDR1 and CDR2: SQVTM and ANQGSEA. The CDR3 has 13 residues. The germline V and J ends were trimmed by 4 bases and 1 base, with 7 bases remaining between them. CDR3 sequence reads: CSVGRMNTGELFF. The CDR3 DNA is TGCAGCGTTGGCAGGATGAACACCGGGGAGCTGTTTTTT.

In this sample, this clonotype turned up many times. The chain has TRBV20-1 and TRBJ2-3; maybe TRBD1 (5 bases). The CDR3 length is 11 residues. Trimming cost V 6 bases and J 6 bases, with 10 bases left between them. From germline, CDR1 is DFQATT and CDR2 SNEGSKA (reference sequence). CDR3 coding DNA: TGCAGTGCCGTACAGGCGGATACGCAGTATTTT. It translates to CSAVQADTQYF.

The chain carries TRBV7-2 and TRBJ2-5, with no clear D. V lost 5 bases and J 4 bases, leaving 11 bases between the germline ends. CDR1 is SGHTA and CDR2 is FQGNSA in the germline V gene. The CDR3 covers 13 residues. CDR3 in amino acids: CASSPIRRETQYF. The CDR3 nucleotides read TGTGCCAGCAGCCCCATCCGACGAGAGACCCAGTACTTC. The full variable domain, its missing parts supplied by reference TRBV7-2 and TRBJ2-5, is GAGVSQSPSNKVTEKGKDVELRCDPISGHTALYWYRQSLGQGLEFLIYFQGNSAPDKSGLPSDRFSAERTGGSVSTLTIQRTQQEDSAVYLCASSPIRRETQYFGPGTRLLVL.

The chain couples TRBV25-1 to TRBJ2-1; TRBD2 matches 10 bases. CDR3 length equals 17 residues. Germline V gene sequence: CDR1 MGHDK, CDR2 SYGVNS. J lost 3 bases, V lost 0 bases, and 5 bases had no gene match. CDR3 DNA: TGTGCCAGCAGTGAATATCAGCGGGAGGGCCGCTACAATGAGCAGTTCTTC. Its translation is CASSEYQREGRYNEQFF.

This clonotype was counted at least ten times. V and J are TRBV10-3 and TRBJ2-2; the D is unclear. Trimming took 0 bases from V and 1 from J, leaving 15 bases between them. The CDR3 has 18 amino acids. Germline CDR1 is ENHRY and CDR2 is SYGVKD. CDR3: CAISESGSEYWNTGELFF. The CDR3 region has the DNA TGTGCCATCAGTGAGTCAGGATCGGAGTACTGGAACACCGGGGAGCTGTTTTTT.

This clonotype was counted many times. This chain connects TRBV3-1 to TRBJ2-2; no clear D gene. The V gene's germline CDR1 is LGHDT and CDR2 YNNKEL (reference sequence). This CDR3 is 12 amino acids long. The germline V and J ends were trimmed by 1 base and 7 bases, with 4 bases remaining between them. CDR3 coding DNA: TGTGCCAGCAGCCAAGCTGGCGGGGAGCTGTTTTTT. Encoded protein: CASSQAGGELFF.

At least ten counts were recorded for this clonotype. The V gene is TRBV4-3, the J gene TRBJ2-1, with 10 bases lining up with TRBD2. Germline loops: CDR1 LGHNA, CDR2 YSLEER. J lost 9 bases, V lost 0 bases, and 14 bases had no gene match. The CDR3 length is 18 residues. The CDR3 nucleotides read TGCGCCAGCAGCCAAGATAAGGGGGCTCTAGCGGGAGCAACTGAGCAGTTCTTC. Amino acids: CASSQDKGALAGATEQFF.

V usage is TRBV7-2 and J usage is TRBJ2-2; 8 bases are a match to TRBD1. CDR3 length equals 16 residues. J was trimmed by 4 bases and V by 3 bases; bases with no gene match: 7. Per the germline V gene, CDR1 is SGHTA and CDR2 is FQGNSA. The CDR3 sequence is CASSFRRQGSTGELFF. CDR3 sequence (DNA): TGTGCCAGCAGCTTCCGCCGACAGGGGAGCACCGGGGAGCTGTTTTTT.

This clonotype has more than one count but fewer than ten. CDR3 DNA sequence: TGTGCCAGCAGTTACTCGATGATGTCAGAGCAGTATTTT. Protein sequence: CASSYSMMSEQYF. V is TRBV6-5 and J is TRBJ2-3; unclear D gene. In germline, CDR1 is MNHEY, CDR2 SVGAGI. CDR3 length: 13 amino acids. Trimming stripped 0 bases from V and 11 bases from J, with 12 bases between.

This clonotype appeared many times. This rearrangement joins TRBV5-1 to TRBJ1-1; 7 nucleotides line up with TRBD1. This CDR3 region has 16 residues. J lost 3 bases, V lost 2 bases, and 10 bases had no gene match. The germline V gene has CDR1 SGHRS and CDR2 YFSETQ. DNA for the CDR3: TGCGCCAGCAGCTTTCTACACAGGGGATCGGACACTGAAGCTTTCTTT. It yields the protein CASSFLHRGSDTEAFF.

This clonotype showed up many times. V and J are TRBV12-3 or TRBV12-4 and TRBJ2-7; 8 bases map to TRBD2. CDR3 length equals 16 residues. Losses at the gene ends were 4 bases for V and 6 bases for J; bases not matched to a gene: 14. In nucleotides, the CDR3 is TGTGCCAGCAGTTATAGCCCTCCGGGACTAGGGGGCGAGCAGTACGTC. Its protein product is CASSYSPPGLGGEQYV.